This T cell receptor (beta chain) comes out of a study of cytomegalovirus exposure and HLA in healthy donors. Study-level results: Confirmation in vitro established that a few CMV-associated chains were specific for CMV antigens. In a later analysis, TCR association rates varied by HLA locus: DRB1 most, HLA-C fewest. CMV serostatus was the sole immune exposure information available.

PCR involved 60 Vbeta and 13 Jbeta primers. Sequenced by immunoSEQ multiplex PCR; TCRdb stores in-frame clones only, minus some. The table lists just over 150,000 clones, around 84% of them singletons. As for this clone: The antigen remains unidentified.

V shed 1 base, J shed 6 bases, and the junction held 12 bases outside the gene matches. Per germline, CDR1 MGHRA and CDR2 YSYEKL. The CDR3 totals 17 residues. The chain has TRBV4-1 and TRBJ2-4; 7 bases match TRBD1. Sequenced: PBMCs. The receptor comes from a woman in her late teens or twenties in good health and CMV-seronegative. CDR3 nucleotide sequence: TGCGCCAGCAGCCAAGTCACCCCCCGCCAGGGGGTAAACATTCAGTACTTC. Protein sequence: CASSQVTPRQGVNIQYF.